This TCR beta chain was recorded in a study of cytomegalovirus exposure and HLA in healthy donors (dated by TCRdb to about 2017). Study-level background: A later analysis indicated that the 120 or so validation repertoires were generated on the platform also employed for the approximately 690 repertoires of the first cohort. The study aimed to test whether signatures of past pathogen exposure could be identified by cataloging public T cell receptors. A separate validation cohort of roughly 130 different subjects was used in addition to the roughly 720-subject first cohort. High-throughput TCR immunosequencing, statistical association of individual TCRs with disease status, and machine learning were combined to predict cytomegalovirus infection status. Broader findings and caveats from the paper: The study gave a list of under 200 TCR beta chains associated with cytomegalovirus. In both the original and validation cohorts, the classifier was reported to diagnose cytomegalovirus status with high specificity and sensitivity. A later analysis lacked HLA typing for the validation cohort, so it scored co-occurrence in that cohort across all 120 repertoires. Three of the identified cytomegalovirus-associated TCR beta chains were confirmed in vitro to be specific for cytomegalovirus antigens. Across donors, most TCR sequences were observed very rarely, whereas some public TCRs were present in many individuals. It was suggested by the authors that the approach could potentially be generalized to other disease states and immunological phenotypes. A later analysis found that TCRs clustered in the first cohort also tended to co-occur in the approximately 120 validation repertoires, with approximately 95% of cluster scores above 0.

Trimmed from V: 6 bases; trimmed from J: 1 base; junction bases lacking a gene match: 6. In the germline V gene, CDR1 corresponds to SNHLY and CDR2 to FYNNEI. The CDR3 starts with the cysteine, ends with the phenylalanine, and has 14 residues. Solely the CDR3 DNA is kept, with 42 bases framed from the first base. Remarks on this clone: Its antigen is still unknown. Base qualities are not at hand, and no much larger clone is one base apart.

The donors were included in the validation cohort of 130 or so subjects, a group kept apart from the approximately 700-subject first cohort. Library generation was performed with the immunoSEQ multiplex PCR assay. The authors' pipeline ran thus. A statistical classification framework was built to diagnose cytomegalovirus status from the catalog of TCR beta chain sequences. What TCRdb holds here is the immuneACCESS table cut down to in-frame rearrangements. Part of the clones is not present; checked against another copy, under half of the missing clones reflect an unresolved V gene, and the others are unexplained. The V and J calls and clone size were taken over from that table, and D and trimming were inferred from the DNA. The sample includes 150,000 to 200,000 clones, with 75% to 90% observed a single time. The ten largest clones represent approximately 2.2% of the sample.

The TCR comes from a woman between 18 and 30 years old in good health and CMV-seronegative. Sequenced sample: PBMCs. The chain is made from TRBV2 and TRBJ2-7; 7 central nucleotides agree with TRBD1. The DNA is TGTGCCAGCAGAGCCGGGACAGCTTCCTACGAGCAGTACTTC. It specifies CASRAGTASYEQYF.